The clone carrying this T cell receptor (beta chain) is a singleton in its sample. Trimming stripped 2 bases from V and 7 bases from J, with 9 bases between. Germline CDR1 is ENHRY and CDR2 is SYGVKD. CDR3 size: 14 residues. Sequencing used immunoSEQ multiplex PCR; TCRdb keeps in-frame clones, though not all of them. The table records 77,000 or so clones, 94% of them present only once. The sample originates from a study of OX40 agonist ivuxolimab in advanced cancers. In the study overall: Partial responses were achieved by three patients: one hepatocellular carcinoma, two cutaneous melanoma.

The clonotype comes from an adult with an advanced solid tumor such as melanoma, head and neck, liver or kidney cancer. The chain is built from TRBV10-3 and TRBJ1-6, with D possibly matching TRBD1 (5 bases). Here the sequenced sample was CD4+ or CD8+ T cells sorted from blood, taken in a trial of the OX40 agonist ivuxolimab. The chain's CDR3 is CAISEDSRNSPLHF. Here the CDR3 DNA reads TGTGCCATCAGTGAGGACAGCCGAAATTCACCCCTCCACTTT.